Below are 30 T cell receptor beta chains sequenced from a single sample in a study of blood T cell repertoires in COVID-19. Sequencing was performed with immunoSEQ multiplex PCR; in TCRdb, only in-frame clones are kept and a portion is missing. The table lists around 130,000 clones, 85% to 90% of them singletons, with around 20% in the top ten. The sequencing sample was made of peripheral blood. These receptors were obtained from a man aged 50-59 years with active or convalescent COVID-19.

The V gene is TRBV21-1, the J gene TRBJ1-2; the table's D call of TRBD1 was not tested on the DNA. TRBV21-1 is described as a pseudogene. The CDR3 consists of 15 residues. DNA of the CDR3: TGTGCCAGCAGCAAACCCGAACAGGTAACGTATGGCTACACCTTC. Translating gives CASSKPEQVTYGYTF.

This clone has only one observation. The chain employs TRBV4-2 and TRBJ2-7; 8 bases align to TRBD2. The CDR3 consists of 15 residues. The germline V gene encodes CDR1 LGHNA and CDR2 YNFKEQ. The V and J ends lost 0 bases and 3 bases, in that order; junction bases with no gene match: 4. The CDR3 nucleotides read TGTGCCAGCAGCCAAGATATGAGCGGGGGCTACGAGCAGTACTTC. Protein: CASSQDMSGGYEQYF.

This clone was counted only a few times. V usage is TRBV19 and J usage is TRBJ2-7; TRBD2 aligns across 8 bases. V lost 1 base to trimming and J lost 7 bases; unmatched junction nucleotides: 6. The germline V gene encodes CDR1 LNHDA and CDR2 SQIVND (reference sequence). The CDR3 is made up of 14 amino acids. The CDR3 here is CASSIAGGPWEQYF. The CDR3 region has the DNA TGTGCCAGTAGTATAGCGGGAGGGCCTTGGGAGCAGTACTTC.

In this sample, this clone turned up once. V gene TRBV27 combines with J gene TRBJ1-4, with 7 bases fitting TRBD1. Germline loops: CDR1 MNHEY, CDR2 SMNVEV (reference sequence). J gave up 8 bases and V 6 bases, and 6 bases lay outside the gene matches. This CDR3 comprises 13 residues. The CDR3 DNA follows: TGTGCCAGCAGCTGGACAGGTGCAGAAAAACTGTTTTTT. Translation: CASSWTGAEKLFF.

This clone was observed a single time. V and J are TRBV7-2 and TRBJ2-5; D possibly corresponds to TRBD1 (5 bases). Germline V gives CDR1 SGHTA, CDR2 FQGNSA. CDR3 length: 13 amino acids. V was trimmed by 5 bases and J by 0 bases, leaving 7 bases between them. The CDR3 spells CASSPDNQETQYF. CDR3 nucleotides: TGTGCCAGCAGCCCGGACAACCAAGAGACCCAGTACTTC.

The J gene is TRBJ2-1, the V gene TRBV27; 11 bases map to TRBD2. The ends lost 5 bases at V and 3 bases at J; junction bases unmatched: 6. CDR1 is MNHEY and CDR2 is SMNVEV in the germline V gene (reference sequence). This CDR3 has 16 residues. The CDR3 reads CASSRTSGSFYNEQFF. The CDR3 region has the DNA TGTGCCAGCAGTCGTACTAGCGGGAGCTTCTACAATGAGCAGTTCTTC.

There are a few counts of this clone. This chain links TRBV7-9 with TRBJ1-2; TRBD1 might be the D (5 bases). V lost 0 bases and J lost 2, with 7 bases in between. In germline, CDR1 is SEHNR, CDR2 FQNEAQ (reference sequence). This CDR3 is 14 amino acids long. Here the CDR3 reads CASSLAGGNYGYTF. Here the CDR3 DNA reads TGTGCCAGCAGCTTAGCCGGGGGGAACTATGGCTACACCTTC.

The gene calls are TRBV6-1 and TRBJ1-3; D possibly corresponds to TRBD1 (6 bases). Deletions cut 1 base from V and 0 bases from J, with 13 bases between. The germline V gene encodes CDR1 MNHNS and CDR2 SASEGT. This CDR3 spans 17 amino acids. CDR3: CASSEVVRGFSGNTIYF. For the CDR3, the DNA is TGTGCCAGCAGTGAAGTAGTCAGGGGATTCTCTGGAAACACCATATATTTT.

The chain employs TRBV2 and TRBJ2-3, with 9 bases fitting TRBD2. CDR1 SNHLY and CDR2 FYNNEI come from the germline V gene. The CDR3 covers 15 residues. Trimming took 8 bases from V and 2 from J; bases not matched to a gene: 8. The CDR3, as DNA: TGTGCCAGCCGGCAGGCGGGAGGGACCACAGATACGCAGTATTTT. Encoded protein: CASRQAGGTTDTQYF.

This rearrangement joins TRBV11-3 to TRBJ2-1; TRBD2 matches at 9 bases. The V and J ends lost 2 bases and 8 bases, in that order; junction bases with no gene match: 7. This CDR3 comprises 15 residues. Germline values: CDR1 SGHNT, CDR2 YENEEA. DNA of the CDR3: TGTGCCAGCAGCTTAAGCGCGGGGGGGTTTCATGAGCAGTTCTTC. This codes for CASSLSAGGFHEQFF.

The V and J genes are TRBV2 and TRBJ1-3, with no clear D. In germline, CDR1 is SNHLY, CDR2 FYNNEI. The CDR3 extends over 14 amino acids. V gave up 4 bases and J gave up 4 bases, with 11 bases separating them. CDR3 sequence: CASSVRLPGNTIYF. The CDR3 DNA follows: TGTGCCAGCAGTGTCAGGCTCCCCGGAAACACCATATATTTT.

This clone was counted once. V and J are TRBV11-2 and TRBJ2-5, with 15 positions matching TRBD2. The length of the CDR3 is 18 residues. CDR1 is SGHAT, CDR2 FQNNGV, per germline. Unmatched junction bases numbered 7, after V lost 3 bases and J lost 2 bases. The CDR3 spells CASSLGLAGGTQQETQYF. The CDR3 DNA is TGTGCCAGCAGCTTGGGACTAGCGGGGGGAACTCAACAAGAGACCCAGTACTTC.

V and J are TRBV5-1 and TRBJ1-1; perhaps TRBD1 as D (6 bases). There are 16 residues in the CDR3. The ends were cut back, 0 bases at V and 4 bases at J, with 16 bases in the middle. Germline lookup yields CDR1 SGHRS and CDR2 YFSETQ. The CDR3 loop reads CASSLGATGSGTEAFF. The CDR3 region has the DNA TGCGCCAGCAGCTTGGGCGCCACAGGGTCGGGCACTGAAGCTTTCTTT.

Details on this clone: The sample has other DNA sequences that encode this CDR3 too. The chain links TRBV29-1 to TRBJ2-3, with 10 bases lining up with TRBD1. The CDR3 consists of 12 residues. CDR1 SQVTM and CDR2 ANQGSEA come from the germline V gene. V lost 6 bases to trimming and J lost 6 bases; unmatched junction nucleotides: 3. Written as DNA, the CDR3 is TGCAGCGTAGGACAGGGGGGGGATACGCAGTATTTT. It translates to CSVGQGGDTQYF.

The J gene is TRBJ2-2, the V gene TRBV6-5; 8 positions agree with TRBD1. The germline CDR1 and CDR2 sequences are MNHEY and SVGAGI. The trim removed 6 bases at V and 0 bases at J, leaving 3 bases unmatched. The CDR3 has 15 residues. The CDR3 DNA reads TGTGCCAGCAGCCGGACAGGGACGAACACCGGGGAGCTGTTTTTT. It codes for CASSRTGTNTGELFF.

This chain connects TRBV30 to TRBJ1-5; D remains ambiguous. Germline loops: CDR1 GTSNPN, CDR2 SVGIG (reference sequence). This CDR3 comprises 14 residues. Trimming removed 3 bases from V and 0 bases from J, with 9 bases in between. The CDR3 sequence: CAWREVGSNQPQHF. Written as DNA, the CDR3 is TGTGCCTGGAGGGAGGTGGGTAGCAATCAGCCCCAGCATTTT.

V gene TRBV7-6 combines with J gene TRBJ2-1; 8 bases match TRBD2. CDR1 is SGHVS and CDR2 is FNYEAQ in the germline V gene. The V gene end was trimmed by 5 bases and the J gene end by 0 bases; junction bases not matched to a gene: 6. CDR3 length equals 16 residues. The CDR3 region is CASSRLAQSSYNEQFF. CDR3 in DNA: TGTGCCAGCAGCCGACTAGCGCAAAGCTCCTACAATGAGCAGTTCTTC.

This chain joins TRBV5-1 and TRBJ1-1; TRBD1 matches 12 bases. Trimming at V came to 2 bases and at J to 4 bases, leaving 3 bases not matched to a gene. Germline CDR1 is SGHRS and CDR2 is YFSETQ. This CDR3 is 15 amino acids long. The DNA of the CDR3 is TGCGCCAGCAGCTTAAGGGACAGGGGGCCCACTGAAGCTTTCTTT. It specifies CASSLRDRGPTEAFF.

V gene TRBV5-1 combines with J gene TRBJ1-2, with 9 bases lining up with TRBD1. V dropped 0 bases and J dropped 4; count of bases not matched to a gene: 7. Germline CDR1 reads SGHRS; CDR2 reads YFSETQ. The CDR3 consists of 16 residues. The CDR3 coding sequence is TGCGCCAGCAGCTTGGCCACAGGGGGCGGGAGCTATGGCTACACCTTC. Its translation: CASSLATGGGSYGYTF.

The V and J genes are TRBV30 and TRBJ1-3, with 7 bases lining up with TRBD1. The V gene end was trimmed by 0 bases and the J gene end by 1 base; junction bases not matched to a gene: 3. The CDR3 consists of 15 residues. Germline CDR1 GTSNPN, CDR2 SVGIG (reference sequence). CDR3 nucleotides: TGTGCCTGGAGTGTGAAGGGGGCGTCTGGAAACACCATATATTTT. This sequence encodes CAWSVKGASGNTIYF.

The chain has TRBV27 and TRBJ2-7; TRBD1 might be the D (6 bases). The CDR3 totals 12 residues. V was pared by 4 bases and J by 5 bases, with 9 bases between. The germline gives CDR1 MNHEY, CDR2 SMNVEV (reference sequence). This chain's CDR3 is CASSSPGDEQYF. CDR3 in DNA: TGTGCCAGCAGTTCCCCAGGGGACGAGCAGTACTTC.

This chain connects TRBV6-5 to TRBJ1-6, with D uncertain. The CDR3 totals 12 residues. CDR1 and CDR2 (germline): MNHEY, SVGAGI. V gave up 6 bases and J gave up 9 bases, with 9 bases separating them. The CDR3 nucleotides read TGTGCCAGCAGCCGCGTCGGTTCACCCCTCCACTTT. Its protein is CASSRVGSPLHF.

Only one count was recorded for this clone. V is TRBV5-1 and J is TRBJ1-5; TRBD1 matches at 9 bases. The V segment lost 4 bases and the J segment 0 bases; nucleotides outside the gene matches: 5. The CDR3 extends over 16 amino acids. From germline, CDR1 is SGHRS and CDR2 YFSETQ. DNA for the CDR3: TGCGCCAGCAGCCCTGGACAGGGGAATAGCAATCAGCCCCAGCATTTT. It yields the protein CASSPGQGNSNQPQHF.

Only one count was recorded for this clone. The J gene is TRBJ1-4, the V gene TRBV19, with 10 bases identical to TRBD1. The CDR3 contains 16 residues. The V gene's germline CDR1 is LNHDA and CDR2 SQIVND (reference sequence). Germline trimming cut 7 bases from V and 1 base from J; bases unmatched to any gene: 6. CDR3: CASKDRGRGTNEKLFF. CDR3 coding DNA: TGTGCCAGTAAAGACAGGGGGCGTGGAACTAATGAAAAACTGTTTTTT.

The chain has TRBV4-2 and TRBJ2-7, with a weak D call TRBD2 (6 bases). The CDR3 spans 15 residues. The V gene lost 0 bases and the J gene lost 4 bases, with 13 bases spanning the gap. Germline V gene sequence: CDR1 LGHNA, CDR2 YNFKEQ. Written as DNA, the CDR3 is TGTGCCAGCAGCCAAGATTTCCGGGAGCTGTACGAGCAGTACTTC. It is translated as CASSQDFRELYEQYF.

The V call is TRBV19, the J call TRBJ2-5; 9 nucleotides match TRBD1. J lost 4 bases, V lost 5 bases, and 8 bases had no gene match. The CDR3 covers 15 residues. Germline-derived CDR1 and CDR2 are LNHDA and SQIVND (reference sequence). CDR3 sequence reads: CASSPQGARRETQYF. CDR3 DNA: TGTGCCAGTAGTCCACAGGGGGCCCGGCGAGAGACCCAGTACTTC.

This sequence joins TRBV5-6 and TRBJ2-3; 10 bases line up with TRBD2. This CDR3 spans 15 amino acids. V lost 2 bases to trimming and J lost 3 bases; unmatched junction nucleotides: 3. The V gene's germline CDR1 is SGHDT and CDR2 YYEEEE. As DNA, the CDR3 is TGTGCCAGCAGCTTACCTAGCGGGAGTACAGATACGCAGTATTTT. This translates into CASSLPSGSTDTQYF. Using reference TRBV5-6 and TRBJ2-3 for the parts outside the CDR3, the full variable domain is DAGVTQSPTHLIKTRGQQVTLRCSPKSGHDTVSWYQQALGQGPQFIFQYYEEEERQRGNFPDRFSGHQFPNYSSELNVNALLLGDSALYLCASSLPSGSTDTQYFGPGTRLTVL.

This clone was seen a handful of times. The chain carries TRBV19 and TRBJ2-3; 8 bases map to TRBD2. The CDR3 is made up of 17 amino acids. Per germline, CDR1 LNHDA and CDR2 SQIVND (reference sequence). The V segment lost 0 bases and the J segment 1 base; nucleotides outside the gene matches: 6. CDR3 region: CASSIESAGGRTDTQYF. The DNA of the CDR3 is TGTGCCAGTAGTATAGAGTCGGCGGGGGGTCGCACAGATACGCAGTATTTT.

The chain has TRBV5-1 and TRBJ2-5; D possibly corresponds to TRBD1 (5 bases). Germline values: CDR1 SGHRS, CDR2 YFSETQ. Trimming took off 1 base at V and 3 bases at J, with 7 bases between the two ends. CDR3 length: 13 amino acids. The CDR3 region is CASSLIREETQYF. CDR3 bases: TGCGCCAGCAGCTTGATCAGGGAAGAGACCCAGTACTTC.

This sequence joins TRBV2 and TRBJ2-2; tentative D call: TRBD2 (6 bases). Germline loops: CDR1 SNHLY, CDR2 FYNNEI. The CDR3 runs to 17 residues. Between the trimmed V and J ends, which lost 8 bases and 1 base, there was a span of 20 bases. DNA of the CDR3: TGTGCCAGCCGACCAACTGAGGAGGGAAGGAACACCGGGGAGCTGTTTTTT. The encoded protein is CASRPTEEGRNTGELFF. The complete variable domain, with remaining parts taken from reference TRBV2 and TRBJ2-2, reads EPEVTQTPSHQVTQMGQEVILRCVPISNHLYFYWYRQILGQKVEFLVSFYNNEISEKSEIFDDQFSVERPDGSNFTLKIRSTKLEDSAMYFCASRPTEEGRNTGELFFGEGSRLTVL.